One and the same sample provided the 18 T cell receptor beta chains below, sequenced in a study of cytomegalovirus exposure and HLA in healthy donors. Primers for the PCR totalled 60 Vbeta and 13 Jbeta. Assay: immunoSEQ multiplex PCR; the TCRdb copy retains only in-frame clones and omits some. The sample has over 110,000 clones; around three quarters are singletons. The sample taken for sequencing was PBMCs. The source is a young woman in good health and CMV-seropositive.

The genes are TRBV6-5 and TRBJ2-2; D not certain. The CDR3 is made up of 12 amino acids. CDR1 and CDR2 from the germline V gene are MNHEY and SVGAGI. V was shortened by 8 bases and J by 5 bases, with 9 bases between the two germline ends. Here the CDR3 reads CASQVSTGELFF. CDR3 bases: TGTGCCAGCCAGGTCTCAACCGGGGAGCTGTTTTTT.

The chain employs TRBV28 and TRBJ1-5, with TRBD1 identical over 7 bases. V lost 2 bases, J lost 5 bases, and 6 bases stayed unmatched. This CDR3 contains 15 residues. Germline CDR1 is MDHEN and CDR2 is SYDVKM. CDR3 in amino acids: CASSLVRGIYQPQHF. The CDR3 bases are TGTGCCAGCAGTTTAGTCAGGGGGATCTATCAGCCCCAGCATTTT.

V is TRBV6-1 and J is TRBJ1-4, with 10 nucleotides matching TRBD1. The CDR3 length is 14 residues. Germline values: CDR1 MNHNS, CDR2 SASEGT. J gave up 7 bases and V 5 bases, and 4 bases lay outside the gene matches. DNA for the CDR3: TGTGCCAGCAGTCGAGACAGGGGGCTTGAAAAACTGTTTTTT. Residues: CASSRDRGLEKLFF.

The DNA for the CDR3 is TGTGCCAGCAGCTCCCAGGGGAGGGTTACTGAAGCTTTCTTT. It translates to CASSSQGRVTEAFF. V gene TRBV6-6 combines with J gene TRBJ1-1, with D maybe TRBD1 (6 bases). The CDR3 consists of 14 residues. Germline-derived CDR1 and CDR2 are MNHNY and SVGAGI (reference sequence). The V end was cut by 6 bases, the J end by 5 bases, with 16 bases between.

J is TRBJ2-1 and V is TRBV7-6, with D uncertain. The CDR3 covers 13 residues. Germline CDR1 and CDR2: SGHVS and FNYEAQ. The V and J ends lost 2 bases and 5 bases respectively, with 7 bases between them. CDR3 sequence: CASSLLWHNEQFF. The DNA for the CDR3 is TGTGCCAGCAGCTTATTATGGCACAATGAGCAGTTCTTC.

J is TRBJ2-7 and V is TRBV7-2; D not certain. Trimming stripped 3 bases from V and 1 base from J, with 7 bases between. The V gene's germline CDR1 is SGHTA and CDR2 FQGNSA. This CDR3 is 13 amino acids long. The CDR3 region has the DNA TGTGCCAGCAGCTTTAGGCGGTCCTACGAGCAGTACTTC. Protein: CASSFRRSYEQYF.

The chain links TRBV10-3 to TRBJ1-3, with D maybe TRBD1 (5 bases). The germline V gene encodes CDR1 ENHRY and CDR2 SYGVKD. The V end was cut by 4 bases, the J end by 2 bases, with 6 bases between. CDR3 size: 13 residues. The CDR3 DNA is TGTGCCATCAGTGGGGGGGCTGGAAACACCATATATTTT. Translated, it gives CAISGGAGNTIYF.

The chain couples TRBV25-1 to TRBJ2-3; TRBD2 matches at 9 bases. Trimming at V came to 2 bases and at J to 3 bases, leaving 6 bases not matched to a gene. Germline values: CDR1 MGHDK, CDR2 SYGVNS. The CDR3 covers 16 residues. CDR3 residues: CASSETSLAGTDTQYF. In DNA form, the CDR3 reads TGTGCCAGCAGTGAAACGAGCCTAGCGGGAACAGATACGCAGTATTTT.

The chain links TRBV19 to TRBJ1-6; 9 positions agree with TRBD1. This CDR3 contains 15 residues. Germline lookup yields CDR1 LNHDA and CDR2 SQIVND (reference sequence). V lost 7 bases and J lost 7; bases outside the gene matches: 8. CDR3 sequence: CASTPGTGWNSPLHF. The CDR3 bases are TGTGCCAGTACCCCAGGGACAGGGTGGAATTCACCCCTCCACTTT. Combining the CDR3 with reference TRBV19 and TRBJ1-6 gives the whole variable domain DGGITQSPKYLFRKEGQNVTLSCEQNLNHDAMYWYRQDPGQGLRLIYYSQIVNDFQKGDIAEGYSVSREKKESFPLTVTSAQKNPTAFYLCASTPGTGWNSPLHFGNGTRLTVT.

The V and J genes are TRBV7-9 and TRBJ1-2; tentatively, D is TRBD1 (5 bases). Germline CDR1 reads SEHNR; CDR2 reads FQNEAQ (reference sequence). This CDR3 has 15 residues. Between the trimmed V and J ends, which lost 1 base and 1 base, there was a span of 10 bases. In nucleotides, the CDR3 is TGTGCCAGCAGCTTAGGACAGCGACTTAACTATGGCTACACCTTC. Amino acid sequence: CASSLGQRLNYGYTF. Full variable domain (rest looked up from reference TRBV7-9 and TRBJ1-2): DTGVSQNPRHKITKRGQNVTFRCDPISEHNRLYWYRQTLGQGPEFLTYFQNEAQLEKSRLLSDRFSAERPKGSFSTLEIQRTEQGDSAMYLCASSLGQRLNYGYTFGSGTRLTVV.

The rearrangement joins TRBV4-1 to TRBJ2-5; 9 nucleotides agree with TRBD2. CDR3 size: 19 residues. Germline trimming cut 2 bases from V and 0 bases from J; bases unmatched to any gene: 13. The germline gives CDR1 MGHRA, CDR2 YSYEKL. Here the CDR3 reads CASSQNPPRASGDQETQYF. The CDR3 DNA sequence: TGCGCCAGCAGCCAAAATCCCCCCCGGGCTAGCGGGGACCAAGAGACCCAGTACTTC.

The genes are TRBV5-6 and TRBJ2-5; 7 bases line up with TRBD1. The J call may not be correct, given that the DNA end is closer to TRBJ2-7. Germline assignment: CDR1 SGHDT and CDR2 YYEEEE. The CDR3 spans 15 residues. In DNA form, the CDR3 reads TGTGCCAGCAGCTTGGAGCAGACAGGGACGAACGAGCAGTACTTC. The encoded protein is CASSLEQTGTNEQYF.

This chain uses TRBV30 with TRBJ1-5, with 8 bases that match TRBD1. The junction had 9 bases not matched to a gene; V was cut back by 5 bases and J by 6 bases. Per the germline V gene, CDR1 is GTSNPN and CDR2 is SVGIG (reference sequence). This CDR3 is built from 14 residues. In DNA form, the CDR3 reads TGTGCCTGGTCTCAGGGGGCGGAGCGTCAGCCCCAGCATTTT. Translation gives CAWSQGAERQPQHF. Filled out from reference TRBV30 and TRBJ1-5, the complete variable domain reads SQTIHQWPATLVQPVGSPLSLECTVEGTSNPNLYWYRQAAGRGLQLLFYSVGIGQISSEVPQNLSASRPQDRQFILSSKKLLLSDSGFYLCAWSQGAERQPQHFGDGTRLSIL.

Worth noting for this clone: Compared with germline, one end of the junction differs, possibly owing to a read error. The chain carries TRBV4-1 and TRBJ1-2; TRBD1 agrees at 9 bases. The CDR3 contains 16 residues. The germline CDR1 and CDR2 sequences are MGHRA and YSYEKL. The CDR3 nucleotides read TGCGCCAGCAGCCAGGCGGGACAGGGTCTAAGCTATGGCTACCCCTTC. The encoded protein is CASSQAGQGLSYGYPF.

V is TRBV7-9 and J is TRBJ2-4; D may be TRBD1 (6 bases). The germline V gene encodes CDR1 SEHNR and CDR2 FQNEAQ (reference sequence). This CDR3 is 16 amino acids long. V shed 5 bases and J shed 3 bases, with 17 bases lying between them. In DNA, the CDR3 is TGTGCCAGCAGCCTGAGGCAGGAACAGGGCAAAAACATTCAGTACTTC. Its protein product is CASSLRQEQGKNIQYF.

The chain employs TRBV10-3 and TRBJ1-5, with TRBD1 matching over 7 bases. Germline-derived CDR1 and CDR2 are ENHRY and SYGVKD. The CDR3 is made up of 13 amino acids. V lost 5 bases and J lost 5; bases outside the gene matches: 3. CDR3 in DNA: TGTGCCATCAGTAACAGGGGAGATCAGCCCCAGCATTTT. Its protein is CAISNRGDQPQHF.

The CDR3 here is CASSTRTGTTYEQYF. The DNA of the CDR3 is TGTGCCAGCAGTACCCGGACTGGGACTACCTACGAGCAGTACTTC. This sequence joins TRBV6-5 and TRBJ2-7; 7 bases agree with TRBD2. This CDR3 has 15 amino acids. Trimming cost V 5 bases and J 2 bases; bases outside gene matches: 9. Germline V gene data show CDR1 as MNHEY and CDR2 as SVGAGI.

The V call is TRBV5-1, the J call TRBJ2-1; 10 bases fit TRBD2. Germline CDR1 and CDR2: SGHRS and YFSETQ. Trimming cost V 0 bases and J 8 bases; bases outside gene matches: 2. This CDR3 is built from 14 residues. DNA for the CDR3: TGCGCCAGCAGCTTGGAAGCGGGGGGGCATGAGCAGTTCTTC. Translated, it gives CASSLEAGGHEQFF.